These 6 T cell receptor beta chains were sequenced from one sample in a study of cytomegalovirus exposure and HLA in healthy donors. Researchers ran the PCR with 60 Vbeta and 13 Jbeta primers. TCRdb's copy holds only in-frame clones and misses some; the assay was immunoSEQ multiplex PCR. The repertoire has more than 95,000 clones, 65% to 80% of them found once; the top ten carry about 5.7%. The source material was PBMCs. Receptors originate from a male donor in good health and CMV-seronegative.

This chain connects TRBV5-1 to TRBJ2-2; TRBD2 matches at 12 bases. The CDR3 is 16 residues long. From germline, CDR1 is SGHRS and CDR2 YFSETQ. V gave up 6 bases and J gave up 2 bases; unmatched junction bases: 5. CDR3 region: CASIPGLAGNTGELFF. As DNA, the CDR3 is TGCGCCAGCATCCCAGGACTAGCGGGAAACACCGGGGAGCTGTTTTTT.

V usage is TRBV15 and J usage is TRBJ2-6, with 7 bases lining up with TRBD2. V lost 3 bases to trimming and J lost 1 base; unmatched junction nucleotides: 3. The CDR3 sequence is 16 residues long. From germline, CDR1 is LNHNV and CDR2 YYDKDF (reference sequence). For the CDR3, the DNA is TGTGCCACCAGCAGGGAGCGGGGATCTGGGGCCAACGTCCTGACTTTC. Its protein product is CATSRERGSGANVLTF.

This chain links TRBV5-1 with TRBJ1-2; TRBD1 matches at 7 bases. The CDR3 runs to 14 residues. V lost 0 bases and J lost 8; bases outside the gene matches: 7. Germline CDR1 reads SGHRS; CDR2 reads YFSETQ. DNA of the CDR3: TGCGCCAGCAGCTTGGGACAGGGAGCTTTAGGCTACACCTTC. Encoded protein: CASSLGQGALGYTF.

This clone was observed a handful of times. V is TRBV30 and J is TRBJ2-1; 7 bases map to TRBD2. Germline V gene data show CDR1 as GTSNPN and CDR2 as SVGIG (reference sequence). This CDR3 comprises 15 residues. The junction had 12 bases not matched to a gene; V was cut back by 2 bases and J by 8 bases. This CDR3 is CAWSRPGGSPDEQFF. CDR3 nucleotides: TGTGCCTGGAGTAGGCCTGGCGGGAGTCCCGATGAGCAGTTCTTC.

This clone has a single count. This chain uses TRBV19 with TRBJ2-3, with a possible D match to TRBD2 (6 bases). Germline lookup yields CDR1 LNHDA and CDR2 SQIVND (reference sequence). The CDR3 consists of 16 residues. V gave up 0 bases and J gave up 1 base, with 11 bases separating them. The CDR3 coding sequence is TGTGCCAGTAGTATAGATCCCGGGAGTGGCACAGATACGCAGTATTTT. This gives the protein CASSIDPGSGTDTQYF.

The chain carries TRBV10-3 and TRBJ1-2; possible D gene TRBD1, 5 bases. Per germline, CDR1 ENHRY and CDR2 SYGVKD. CDR3 length: 16 amino acids. The V and J ends lost 2 bases and 2 bases respectively, with 15 bases between them. Written as DNA, the CDR3 is TGTGCCATCAGTGAGCTCTTGCGGGACGCAAACTATGGCTACACCTTC. It specifies CAISELLRDANYGYTF.